This TCR beta chain was obtained from a study of blood T cell repertoires in COVID-19 (dated by TCRdb to the early 2020s). Regarding the study in general: The collaborator samples originated in the United States, Italy and Spain and spanned the acute and convalescent phases of COVID-19. A de-identified subject ID, COVID-19 status, age in years and sex were almost always included in the sample metadata. A freely available public database, intended as a resource for researchers studying the immune response to SARS-CoV-2, is where the repertoires were released. Deeply sampled blood TCRbeta repertoires from subjects exposed to, actively infected with, or recovered from COVID-19 were included in the dataset. The prospective study material was composed of cDNA or gDNA derived from T cells, B-cell-depleted T cells, or PBMCs. HLA class I and class II types, where available, came from metadata supplied by the sample provider rather than from assay-based typing. Samples were obtained from the ongoing ImmuneRACE study (first 160 participants) and from 1,254 subjects provided by 6 global collaborators.

The CDR3 starts with the cysteine, ends with the phenylalanine, and has 14 residues. Only the CDR3 DNA is retained, 42 bases long and in frame from the first base. CDR1 and CDR2, per the germline V gene, are KGHDR and SFDVKD. V gives up 0 bases and J gives up 2 bases, and the segment between their germline ends measures 6 bases. Samples from volunteer blood donors who had recovered from COVID-19 were contributed by a second Seattle source. Collaborating institutions collected whole blood in K2EDTA tubes following their own protocols. For TCRbeta analysis, collaborators shipped samples as frozen whole blood, isolated PBMCs, or DNA extracted from either of those sample types. Overall results and qualifications from the work: The amount of clinical and demographic metadata varied by source and participant and was provided uncurated.

This clone came up a few times. The antigen this receptor binds is unknown. One base away there is no much larger clone; base qualities are not given. TCRbeta CDR3 regions were amplified from genomic DNA by means of the immunoSEQ Assay, a bias-controlled multiplex PCR. Per the original workflow: Within the assay, amplification of reference gene primers was used to estimate how many nucleated cells each sample contained. Sequence reads were collapsed and filtered to measure the absolute abundance of every unique TCRbeta CDR3 rearrangement. For each sample, productive Simpson clonality was calculated by taking the square root of Simpson's diversity index across productive rearrangements. What TCRdb holds here is the immuneACCESS table cut down to in-frame rearrangements. Part of the clones is not present; checked against another copy, under half of the missing clones reflect an unresolved V gene, and the others are unexplained. Clonal size and the V and J genes are those of that table, whereas D and trimming came from the DNA. The sample data list around 300,000 clones, and roughly four fifths of these were observed just once. The ten most abundant clones make up over 9% of the sample.

The chain couples TRBV24-1 to TRBJ1-2; the D gene assignment is ambiguous. The TCR sequence derives from a woman in her forties or fifties who had recovered from COVID-19. Sequenced material: peripheral blood. The nucleotide sequence is TGTGCCACCAGTGATTTGGGGCAGAACTATGGCTACACCTTC. It specifies CATSDLGQNYGYTF.